The T cell receptor beta chain under discussion was sequenced for a study of blood T cell repertoires in COVID-19. Whole-study context: The samples span acute and convalescent COVID-19 from the United States, Italy and Spain. PBMCs, B-cell-depleted T cells, or T cells were the source of the cDNA or gDNA that made up the material.

About this clone itself: Within the sample, other DNA sequences also encode this same CDR3.

The ends lost 2 bases at V and 4 bases at J; junction bases unmatched: 5. The CDR3 contains 15 residues. Germline V gene sequence: CDR1 KGHDR, CDR2 SFDVKD. In the original workflow: Nucleated cell counts were estimated from reference gene primer amplification. Produced via immunoSEQ multiplex PCR; TCRdb's table is partial and in-frame only. From that table come the V and J calls and clone size; the DNA was used to work out D and trimming. The sample has 150,000 to 200,000 clones, about 88% seen once. Specimen: peripheral blood. The clonotype comes from a man in his 60s with acute or convalescent COVID-19. The chain combines TRBV24-1 with TRBJ1-2, with 8 bases fitting TRBD1. Written as DNA, the CDR3 is TGTGCCACCAGTGATTCCAGGGGGCTCGGCTATGGCTACACCTTC. This translates into CATSDSRGLGYGYTF.